This TCR beta chain was observed in a study of patients and donors after allogeneic stem cell transplantation. The V and J ends lost 2 bases and 5 bases respectively, with 12 bases between them. The CDR3 runs 14 residues. Germline V CDR1 and CDR2: SGHVS, FNYEAQ. MiXCR was run by TCRdb on the RT-PCR reads, yielding one entry per CDR3 protein. This sample has some 87,000 distinct CDR3 sequences; under 50% occur once, and the top ten carry more than 55%. V and J are TRBV7-6 and TRBJ1-1; D is uncertain. This sequence was found in a human donor who was either an allogeneic HSCT recipient or a stem cell or donor lymphocyte infusion donor (not recorded which). It is not recorded whose cells these are; they may come from a transplant donor. The sequencing sample was made of blood, either unsorted or a sorted T cell fraction (not recorded which). The CDR3 sequence is CASSLRQLETEAFF. The CDR3, as DNA: TGTGCCAGCAGCTTAAGACAATTGGAGACTGAAGCTTTCTTT.